A selection of T cell receptor beta chains follows, all from one sample in a study of blood T cell repertoires in COVID-19. TCRdb's table, derived via immunoSEQ multiplex PCR, lists solely in-frame clones and lacks some. The sample holds 250,000 to 300,000 clones; around nine tenths are singletons and the top ten take about 5%. The sequenced sample was peripheral blood. The origin of the receptors is a woman in her sixties or seventies with COVID-19, enrolled during active disease. Each CDR3 is given with its conserved first and last residue. Each record gives: V gene, clone size, D gene, CDR3 length, J gene, CDR3 protein, CDR3 DNA. The D gene is left open where the match is weak. Clone size appears in some rows only: once, few, many, or a class for an expanded clone.

TRBV30	few	TRBD1	14	TRBJ1-4	CAISRTGGVEKLFF	TGTGCCATCTCCCGGACAGGGGGAGTCGAAAAACTGTTTTTT
TRBV19	once	TRBD1	15	TRBJ2-1	CASSTGTGQNNEQFF	TGTGCCAGTAGTACGGGGACAGGGCAAAACAATGAGCAGTTCTTC
TRBV6-1	-	-	14	TRBJ1-2	CASSETWTGYGYTF	TGTGCCAGCAGTGAAACGTGGACGGGATATGGCTACACCTTC
TRBV19	-	TRBD1	12	TRBJ1-2	CASVRQGYGYTF	TGTGCCAGTGTCCGACAGGGATATGGCTACACCTTC
TRBV15	-	-	15	TRBJ1-2	CATSRVALANFGYTF	TGTGCCACCAGCAGAGTTGCCCTCGCCAACTTTGGCTACACCTTC
TRBV5-6	-	-	14	TRBJ1-3	CASSPRGRRNTIYF	TGTGCCAGCAGCCCCCGGGGGAGGAGAAACACCATATATTTT
TRBV6-5	-	-	16	TRBJ1-1	CASSSPVGGGNTEAFF	TGTGCCAGCAGTTCCCCCGTTGGCGGGGGGAACACTGAAGCTTTCTTT
TRBV5-5	-	TRBD1	15	TRBJ1-2	CASSLGRQGRDGYTF	TGTGCCAGCAGCTTGGGACGACAGGGCAGAGACGGCTACACCTTC
TRBV28	-	TRBD2	15	TRBJ2-3	CASSVLAGGTDTQYF	TGTGCCAGCAGTGTACTAGCGGGGGGCACAGATACGCAGTATTTT
TRBV6-5	-	TRBD2	13	TRBJ2-7	CASGGVEHYEQYF	TGTGCCTCGGGAGGGGTCGAGCACTACGAGCAGTACTTC
TRBV7-2	-	-	15	TRBJ1-3	CASSLGGFGGNTIYF	TGTGCCAGCAGCTTAGGAGGTTTTGGGGGAAACACCATATATTTT
TRBV24-1	-	TRBD2	15	TRBJ2-3	CATSDGLAGVDTQYF	TGTGCCACCAGTGACGGACTAGCGGGAGTAGATACGCAGTATTTT
TRBV18	-	-	14	TRBJ2-3	CASRKGGDTDTQYF	TGTGCCAGCCGTAAAGGGGGTGACACAGATACGCAGTATTTT
TRBV4-2	-	-	15	TRBJ2-1	CASTSRRSSYNEQFF	TGTGCCAGCACCAGCCGGAGGAGCTCCTACAATGAGCAGTTCTTC
TRBV14	-	TRBD2	15	TRBJ2-1	CASSPWGGTNNEQFF	TGTGCCAGCAGCCCTTGGGGGGGAACGAACAATGAGCAGTTCTTC
TRBV3-1/TRBV3-2	-	TRBD1	14	TRBJ2-5	CASSRGQYQETQYF	TGTGCCAGCAGCCGGGGACAGTACCAAGAGACCCAGTACTTC
TRBV19	-	-	14	TRBJ2-7	CASSVGPAAYEQYF	TGTGCCAGTAGTGTTGGGCCGGCAGCTTACGAGCAGTACTTC
TRBV10-2	-	-	13	TRBJ2-3	CASSEFGLHTQYF	TGCGCCAGCAGTGAGTTTGGTCTACATACGCAGTATTTT
TRBV30	-	-	13	TRBJ1-6	CAWRPHRDSPLHF	TGTGCCTGGAGGCCGCACAGGGATTCACCCCTCCACTTT
TRBV18	-	TRBD1	15	TRBJ2-5	CASSPGTGGRETQYF	TGTGCCAGCTCACCGGGGACAGGGGGCAGAGAGACCCAGTACTTC
TRBV30	once	-	13	TRBJ2-5	CAWNDRAGETQYF	TGTGCCTGGAACGACAGGGCGGGGGAGACCCAGTACTTC
TRBV7-3	-	TRBD2	17	TRBJ2-3	CASSSVFGRGTGDTQYF	TGTGCCAGCAGCTCAGTTTTCGGGCGGGGGACGGGAGATACGCAGTATTTT
TRBV19	-	TRBD1	17	TRBJ1-2	CASSIDLLGQGDYGYTF	TGTGCCAGTAGTATAGATCTATTGGGACAGGGGGACTATGGCTACACCTTC
TRBV9	once	TRBD2	16	TRBJ2-3	CASSAGLAGGPDTQYF	TGTGCCAGCAGCGCCGGACTAGCGGGAGGTCCAGATACGCAGTATTTT
TRBV29-1	-	-	12	TRBJ1-4	CSVLGADEKLFF	TGCAGCGTCCTAGGGGCAGATGAAAAACTGTTTTTT
TRBV9	-	TRBD1	16	TRBJ2-2	CASSVGTGGRTGELFF	TGTGCCAGCAGCGTGGGGACAGGGGGTCGCACCGGGGAGCTGTTTTTT